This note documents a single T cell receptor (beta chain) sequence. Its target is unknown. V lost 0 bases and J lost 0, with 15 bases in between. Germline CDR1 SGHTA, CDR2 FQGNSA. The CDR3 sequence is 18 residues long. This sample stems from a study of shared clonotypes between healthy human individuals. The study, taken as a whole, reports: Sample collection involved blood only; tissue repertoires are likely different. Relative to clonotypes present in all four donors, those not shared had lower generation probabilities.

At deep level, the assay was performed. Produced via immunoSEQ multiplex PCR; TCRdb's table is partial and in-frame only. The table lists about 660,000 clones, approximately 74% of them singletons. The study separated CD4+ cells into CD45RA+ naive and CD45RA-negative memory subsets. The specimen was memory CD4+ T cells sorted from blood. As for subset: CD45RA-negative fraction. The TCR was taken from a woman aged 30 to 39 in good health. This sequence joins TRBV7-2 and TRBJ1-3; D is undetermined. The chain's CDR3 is CASSLALLGRGSGNTIYF. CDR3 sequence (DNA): TGTGCCAGCAGCTTAGCGCTGTTGGGCAGAGGCTCTGGAAACACCATATATTTT.